The 4 T cell receptor beta chains reported below all come from one sample, sequenced in a study of CD8+ T cells in alopecia areata. After isolation, RNA underwent reverse transcription to generate cDNA as the sequencing template. Assay: immunoSEQ multiplex PCR; the TCRdb copy retains only in-frame clones and omits some. Singletons are absent from the sample, which has 200,000 to 300,000 clones. After pooling, cutaneous lymph node cells were sorted with CD4, CD8alpha, NKG2D, NKG2ACE and other markers. Sample: CD4+ T cells sorted from a lymph node. The receptors here all came from a C3H/HeJ mouse with alopecia areata. The mice in this strain carry MHC haplotype H2-k.

This clone was seen only a few times. Gene names denote mouse genes. The CDR3 extends 4 residues past the end of the read, so its final part is completed from the germline J gene. The gene calls are TRBV1 and TRBJ2-7, with 7 bases that match TRBD1. The germline V gene encodes CDR1 NSQYPW and CDR2 LRSPGD (reference sequence). The CDR3 runs 15 residues. CDR3 sequence: CTCSAETGARNEQYF. The CDR3 bases that were read are TGCACCTGCAGTGCAGAAACAGGGGCGAGAAAT.

With respect to this clone: This may stem from a read error, because a much larger clone lies one nucleotide away. The gene names here belong to mouse. Within the sample, other DNA sequences also encode this same CDR3. CDR3 residues: CASSDREDSDYTF. The part of the CDR3 DNA that was read is TGTGCCAGCAGTGACAGGGAGGACTCC. The chain carries TRBV13-1 and TRBJ1-2; D is perhaps TRBD1 (5 bases). The CDR3 extends 4 residues past the end of the read, so its final part is completed from the germline J gene. The CDR3 is 13 residues long. Trimming left V 2 bases short and J 3 bases short, with 8 bases between. Looked up from germline, CDR1 is NSHNY and CDR2 is SYGAGN.

With regard to this clone: The gene names given are mouse names. From the germline J gene comes the end of the CDR3, since the read stops 4 residues before it. Other nucleotide sequences from this sample produce the same CDR3. This chain links TRBV13-2 with TRBJ1-2; the match to TRBD1 covers 8 bases. V shed 2 bases, J shed 2 bases, and the junction held 2 bases outside the gene matches. In germline, CDR1 is NNHNN, CDR2 SYGAGS (reference sequence). The CDR3 extends over 14 amino acids. The covered CDR3 bases are TGTGCCAGCGGTGACAGGGGGCGCAACTCC. Translated: CASGDRGRNS. In full, the CDR3 reads CASGDRGRNSDYTF.

This clone was found a few times. Genes and germline come from the mouse. The CDR3 goes on 4 residues after the read ends, and that part is filled in from the germline J gene. Other DNA sequences from this sample encode an identical CDR3 as well. The rearrangement uses TRBV1 and TRBJ2-1, with 11 positions matching TRBD1. The CDR3 runs 15 residues. CDR1 and CDR2 from the germline V gene are NSQYPW and LRSPGD (reference sequence). V was pared by 3 bases and J by 5 bases, with 3 bases of the junction left unmatched. CDR3 amino acids: CTCSAGTGGDAEQFF. CDR3 bases read: TGCACCTGCAGTGCGGGGACAGGGGGGGATGCT.